This T cell receptor beta chain stems from a study of early T cells in non-severe SARS-CoV-2 infection. This CDR3 is built from 17 residues. Germline assignment: CDR1 MNHEY and CDR2 SMNVEV (reference sequence). Trimming took off 8 bases at V and 4 bases at J, with 27 bases between the two ends. TCRdb reanalysed the 5' RACE reads using MiXCR and keeps one entry per CDR3 protein. The table shows some 89,000 distinct CDR3 sequences, with around 10% occurring only once. This clonotype was counted at least ten times. The receptor's source is an adult who was a healthcare worker with PCR-confirmed SARS-CoV-2 infection or an uninfected control (not recorded which). The source material was whole blood, sampled at baseline. The chain combines TRBV27 with TRBJ2-7, with a possible D match to TRBD2 (10 bases). The CDR3 reads CASGPGQGSSGRYEQYF. The CDR3 DNA follows: TGTGCCAGCGGTCCGGGACAGGGTTCTAGCGGGAGATACGAGCAGTACTTC.